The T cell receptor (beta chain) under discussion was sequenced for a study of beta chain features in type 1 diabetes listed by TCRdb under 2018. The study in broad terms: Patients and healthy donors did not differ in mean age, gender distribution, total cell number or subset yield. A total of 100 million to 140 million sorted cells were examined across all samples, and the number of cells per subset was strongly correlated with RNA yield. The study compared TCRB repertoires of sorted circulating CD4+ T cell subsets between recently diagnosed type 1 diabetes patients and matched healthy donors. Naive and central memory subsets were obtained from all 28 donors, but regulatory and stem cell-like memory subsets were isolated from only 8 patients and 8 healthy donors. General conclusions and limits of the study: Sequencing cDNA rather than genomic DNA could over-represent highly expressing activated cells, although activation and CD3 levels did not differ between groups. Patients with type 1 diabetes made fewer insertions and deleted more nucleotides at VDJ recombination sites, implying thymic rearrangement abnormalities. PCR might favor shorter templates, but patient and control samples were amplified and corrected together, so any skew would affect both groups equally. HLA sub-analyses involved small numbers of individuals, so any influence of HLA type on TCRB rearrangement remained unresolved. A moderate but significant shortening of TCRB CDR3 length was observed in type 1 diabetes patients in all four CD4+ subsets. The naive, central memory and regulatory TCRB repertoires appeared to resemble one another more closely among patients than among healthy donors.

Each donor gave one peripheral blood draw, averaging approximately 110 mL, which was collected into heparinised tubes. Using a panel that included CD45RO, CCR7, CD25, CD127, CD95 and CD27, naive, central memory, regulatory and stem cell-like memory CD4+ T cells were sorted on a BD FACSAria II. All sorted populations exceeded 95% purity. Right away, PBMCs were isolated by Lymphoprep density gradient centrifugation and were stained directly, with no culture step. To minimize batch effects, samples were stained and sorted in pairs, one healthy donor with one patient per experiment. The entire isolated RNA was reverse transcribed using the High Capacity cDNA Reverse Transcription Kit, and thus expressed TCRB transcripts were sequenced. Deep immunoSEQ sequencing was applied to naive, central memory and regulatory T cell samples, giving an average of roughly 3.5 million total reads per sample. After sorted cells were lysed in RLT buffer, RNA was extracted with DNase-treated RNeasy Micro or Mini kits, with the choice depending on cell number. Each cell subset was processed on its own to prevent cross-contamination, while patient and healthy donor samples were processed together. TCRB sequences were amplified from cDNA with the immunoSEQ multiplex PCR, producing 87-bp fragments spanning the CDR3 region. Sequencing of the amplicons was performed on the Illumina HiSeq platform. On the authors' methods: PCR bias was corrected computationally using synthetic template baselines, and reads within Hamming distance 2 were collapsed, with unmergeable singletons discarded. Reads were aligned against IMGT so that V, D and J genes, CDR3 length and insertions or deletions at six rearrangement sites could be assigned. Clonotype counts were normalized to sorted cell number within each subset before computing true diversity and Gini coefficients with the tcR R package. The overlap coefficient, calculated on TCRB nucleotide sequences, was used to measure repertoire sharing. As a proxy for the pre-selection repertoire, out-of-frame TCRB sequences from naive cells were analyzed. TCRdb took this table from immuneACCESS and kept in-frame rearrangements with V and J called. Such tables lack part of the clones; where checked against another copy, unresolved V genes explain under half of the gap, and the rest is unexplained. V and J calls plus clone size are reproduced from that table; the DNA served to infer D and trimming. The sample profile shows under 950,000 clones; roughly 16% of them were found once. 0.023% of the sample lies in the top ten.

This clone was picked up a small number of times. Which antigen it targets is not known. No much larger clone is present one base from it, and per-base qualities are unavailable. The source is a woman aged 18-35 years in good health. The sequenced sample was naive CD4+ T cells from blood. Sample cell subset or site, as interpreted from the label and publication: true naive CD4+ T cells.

The CDR3 here reads CASSHDSATGELFF. The bases read TGTGCCAGCAGCCACGACAGTGCCACCGGGGAGCTGTTTTTT. The chain is made from TRBV5-4 and TRBJ2-2; D gene: possibly TRBD1, on 5 matching bases. Between the V and J ends, shortened by 4 bases and 4 bases respectively, the junction contains 11 bases. The germline V gene (reference sequence) sets CDR1 to SGHNT and CDR2 to YYREEE. The CDR3 numbers 14 residues from cysteine through phenylalanine. Only CDR3 DNA is held: 42 bases, read in frame from base 1. Reference TRBV5-4 and TRBJ2-2 genes cover what lies past the CDR3, so the full variable domain is ETGVTQSPTHLIKTRGQQVTLRCSSQSGHNTVSWYQQALGQGPQFIFQYYREEENGRGNFPPRFSGLQFPNYSSELNVNALELDDSALYLCASSHDSATGELFFGEGSRLTVL.